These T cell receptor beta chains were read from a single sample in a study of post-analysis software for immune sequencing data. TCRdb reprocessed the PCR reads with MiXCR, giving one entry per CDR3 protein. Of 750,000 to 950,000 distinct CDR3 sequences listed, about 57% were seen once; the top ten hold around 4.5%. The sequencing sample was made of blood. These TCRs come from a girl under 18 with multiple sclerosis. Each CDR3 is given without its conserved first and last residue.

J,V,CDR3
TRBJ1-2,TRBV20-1,SAMPSTGYGYT
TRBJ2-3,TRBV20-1,SATGDTQY
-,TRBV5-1,ASSRAPARTGINEQY
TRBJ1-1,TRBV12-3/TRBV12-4,ASSLEGVWGTEAF
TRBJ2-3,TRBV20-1,SAQSTSASGDTQY
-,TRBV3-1,ASSLAGTGDYEQY
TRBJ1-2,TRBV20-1,SARDNTGDYGYT
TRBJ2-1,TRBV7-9,ASSLLGGYRYEQF
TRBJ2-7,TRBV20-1,SASPLAGKAYEQY
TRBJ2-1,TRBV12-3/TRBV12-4,ASSPGTQSSYNEQF
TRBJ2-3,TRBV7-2,ASSLGRVSQDTQY
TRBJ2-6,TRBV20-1,SASSGGSGANVLT
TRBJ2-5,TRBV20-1,SARAGGRAPEQY
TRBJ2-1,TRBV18,ASSPGSGVYNEQF
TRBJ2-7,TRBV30,AWTAGNEQY
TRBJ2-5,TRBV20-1,SARAPETQY
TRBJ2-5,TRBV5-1,ASSRAGFEETQY
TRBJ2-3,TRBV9,ASGLGSTDTQY
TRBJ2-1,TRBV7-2,ASRLAGAQGGEQF
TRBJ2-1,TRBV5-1,ASSLVAGVYNEQF